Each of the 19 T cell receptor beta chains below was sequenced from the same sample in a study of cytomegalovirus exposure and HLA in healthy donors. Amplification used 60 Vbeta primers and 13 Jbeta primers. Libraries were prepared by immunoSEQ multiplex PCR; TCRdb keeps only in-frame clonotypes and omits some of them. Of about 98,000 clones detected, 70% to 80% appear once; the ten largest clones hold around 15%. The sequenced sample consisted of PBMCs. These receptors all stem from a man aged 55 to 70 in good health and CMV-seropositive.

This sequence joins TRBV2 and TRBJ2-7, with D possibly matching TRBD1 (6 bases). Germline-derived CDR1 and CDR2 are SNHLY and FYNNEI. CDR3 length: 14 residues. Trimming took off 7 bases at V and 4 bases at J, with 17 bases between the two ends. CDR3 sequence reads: CASTTQGYSYEQYF. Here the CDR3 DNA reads TGTGCCAGCACTACTCAGGGGTATTCGTACGAGCAGTACTTC.

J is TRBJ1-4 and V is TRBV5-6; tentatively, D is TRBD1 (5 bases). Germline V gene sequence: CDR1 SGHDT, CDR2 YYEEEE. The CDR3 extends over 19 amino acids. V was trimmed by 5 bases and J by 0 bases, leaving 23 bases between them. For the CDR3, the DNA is TGTGCCAGCAGTCTGGGGCGGGGTTTTGGATCGGCAACTAATGAAAAACTGTTTTTT. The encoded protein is CASSLGRGFGSATNEKLFF.

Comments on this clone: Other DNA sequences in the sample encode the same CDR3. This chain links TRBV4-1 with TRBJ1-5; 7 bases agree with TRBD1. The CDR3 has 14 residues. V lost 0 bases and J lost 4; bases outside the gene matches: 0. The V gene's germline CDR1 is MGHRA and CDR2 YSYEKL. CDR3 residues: CASSQDRGNQPQHF. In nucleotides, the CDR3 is TGCGCCAGCAGCCAAGACAGGGGGAATCAGCCCCAGCATTTT.

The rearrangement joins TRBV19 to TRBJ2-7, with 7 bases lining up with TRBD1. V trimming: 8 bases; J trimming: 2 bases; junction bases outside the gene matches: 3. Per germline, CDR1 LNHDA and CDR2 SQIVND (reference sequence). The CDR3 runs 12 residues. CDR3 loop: CASGTETYEQYF. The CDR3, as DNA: TGTGCCAGTGGGACAGAGACCTACGAGCAGTACTTC.

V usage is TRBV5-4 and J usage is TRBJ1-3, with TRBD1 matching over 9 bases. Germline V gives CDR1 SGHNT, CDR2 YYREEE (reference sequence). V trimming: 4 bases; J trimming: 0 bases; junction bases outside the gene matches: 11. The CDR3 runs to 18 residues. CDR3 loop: CASSPKPGTGLSGNTIYF. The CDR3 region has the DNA TGTGCCAGCAGCCCCAAACCCGGGACAGGGCTCTCTGGAAACACCATATATTTT.

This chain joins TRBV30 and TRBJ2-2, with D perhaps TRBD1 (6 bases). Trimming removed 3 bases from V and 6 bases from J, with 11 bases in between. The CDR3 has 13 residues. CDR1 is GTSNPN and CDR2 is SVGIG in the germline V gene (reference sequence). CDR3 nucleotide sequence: TGTGCCTGGAGATTAACAGGGTCCGGGGAGCTGTTTTTT. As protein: CAWRLTGSGELFF. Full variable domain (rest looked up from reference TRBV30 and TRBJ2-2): SQTIHQWPATLVQPVGSPLSLECTVEGTSNPNLYWYRQAAGRGLQLLFYSVGIGQISSEVPQNLSASRPQDRQFILSSKKLLLSDSGFYLCAWRLTGSGELFFGEGSRLTVL.

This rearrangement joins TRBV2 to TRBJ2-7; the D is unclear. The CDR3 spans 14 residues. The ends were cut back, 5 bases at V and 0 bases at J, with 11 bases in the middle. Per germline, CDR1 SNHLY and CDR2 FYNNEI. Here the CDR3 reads CASSRGPSSYEQYF. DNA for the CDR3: TGTGCCAGCAGTCGCGGTCCCAGCTCCTACGAGCAGTACTTC.

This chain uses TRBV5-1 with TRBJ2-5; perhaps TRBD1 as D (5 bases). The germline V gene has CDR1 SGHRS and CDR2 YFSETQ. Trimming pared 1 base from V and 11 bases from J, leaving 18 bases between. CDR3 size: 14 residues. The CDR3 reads CASSLFPFDSWQYF. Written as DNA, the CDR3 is TGCGCCAGCAGCTTGTTCCCCTTTGACAGTTGGCAGTACTTC.

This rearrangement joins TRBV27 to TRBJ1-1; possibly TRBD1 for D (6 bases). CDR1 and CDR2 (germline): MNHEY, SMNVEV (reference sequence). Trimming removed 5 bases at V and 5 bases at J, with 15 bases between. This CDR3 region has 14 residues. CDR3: CASSGGHPRTEAFF. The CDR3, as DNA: TGTGCCAGCAGTGGGGGACACCCGAGGACTGAAGCTTTCTTT.

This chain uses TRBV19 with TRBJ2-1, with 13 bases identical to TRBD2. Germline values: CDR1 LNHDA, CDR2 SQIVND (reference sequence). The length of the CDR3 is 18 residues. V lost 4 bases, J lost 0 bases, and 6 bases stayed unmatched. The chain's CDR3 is CASSTGLAGLSSYNEQFF. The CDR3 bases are TGTGCCAGTAGTACGGGACTAGCGGGGTTAAGCTCCTACAATGAGCAGTTCTTC.

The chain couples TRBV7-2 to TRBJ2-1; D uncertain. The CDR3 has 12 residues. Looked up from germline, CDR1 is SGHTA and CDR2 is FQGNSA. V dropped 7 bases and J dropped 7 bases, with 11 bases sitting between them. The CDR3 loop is CASNQARNEQFF. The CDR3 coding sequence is TGTGCCAGCAACCAAGCGAGAAATGAGCAGTTCTTC.

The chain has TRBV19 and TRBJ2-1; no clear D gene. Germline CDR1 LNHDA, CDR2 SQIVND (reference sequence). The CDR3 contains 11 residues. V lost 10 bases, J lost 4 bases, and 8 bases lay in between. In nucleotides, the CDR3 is TGTGCCACCACCTATTACAATGAGCAGTTCTTC. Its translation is CATTYYNEQFF. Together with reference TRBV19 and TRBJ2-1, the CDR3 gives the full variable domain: DGGITQSPKYLFRKEGQNVTLSCEQNLNHDAMYWYRQDPGQGLRLIYYSQIVNDFQKGDIAEGYSVSREKKESFPLTVTSAQKNPTAFYLCATTYYNEQFFGPGTRLTVL.

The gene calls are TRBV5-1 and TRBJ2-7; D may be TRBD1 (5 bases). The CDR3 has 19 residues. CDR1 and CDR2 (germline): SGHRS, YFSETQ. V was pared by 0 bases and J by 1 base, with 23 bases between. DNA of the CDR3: TGCGCCAGCAGCTTGGAGACAGCCTTCAGATCACTCTCTTCCTACGAGCAGTACTTC. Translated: CASSLETAFRSLSSYEQYF.

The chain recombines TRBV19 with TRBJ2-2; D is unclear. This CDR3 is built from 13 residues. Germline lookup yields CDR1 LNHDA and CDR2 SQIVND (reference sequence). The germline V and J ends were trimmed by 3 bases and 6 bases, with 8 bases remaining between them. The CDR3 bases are TGTGCCAGTAGTATCCGGGTATCCGGGGAGCTGTTTTTT. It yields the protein CASSIRVSGELFF.

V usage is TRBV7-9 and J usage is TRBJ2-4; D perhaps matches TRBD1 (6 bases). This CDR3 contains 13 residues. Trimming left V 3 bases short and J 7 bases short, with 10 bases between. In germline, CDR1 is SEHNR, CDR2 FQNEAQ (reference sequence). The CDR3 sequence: CASSFRQANIQYF. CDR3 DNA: TGTGCCAGCAGCTTCCGACAGGCGAACATTCAGTACTTC.

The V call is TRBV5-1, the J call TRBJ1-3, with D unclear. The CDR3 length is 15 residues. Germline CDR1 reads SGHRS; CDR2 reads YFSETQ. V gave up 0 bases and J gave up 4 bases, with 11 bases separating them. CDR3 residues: CASSLAGAGGNTIYF. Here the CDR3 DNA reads TGCGCCAGCAGCTTGGCCGGTGCGGGAGGAAACACCATATATTTT. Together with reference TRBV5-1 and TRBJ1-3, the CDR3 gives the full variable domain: KAGVTQTPRYLIKTRGQQVTLSCSPISGHRSVSWYQQTPGQGLQFLFEYFSETQRNKGNFPGRFSGRQFSNSRSEMNVSTLELGDSALYLCASSLAGAGGNTIYFGEGSWLTVV.

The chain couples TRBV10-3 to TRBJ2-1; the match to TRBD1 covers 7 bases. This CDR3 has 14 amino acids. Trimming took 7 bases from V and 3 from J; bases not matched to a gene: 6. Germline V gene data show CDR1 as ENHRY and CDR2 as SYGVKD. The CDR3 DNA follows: TGTGCCATCAACGACAGGGATATCTACAATGAGCAGTTCTTC. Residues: CAINDRDIYNEQFF.

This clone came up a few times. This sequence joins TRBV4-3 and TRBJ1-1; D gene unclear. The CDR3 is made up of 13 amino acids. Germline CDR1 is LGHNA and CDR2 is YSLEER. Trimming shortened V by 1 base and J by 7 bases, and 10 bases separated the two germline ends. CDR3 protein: CASSQVRAGEAFF. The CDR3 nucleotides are TGCGCCAGCAGCCAAGTGAGAGCCGGTGAAGCTTTCTTT.

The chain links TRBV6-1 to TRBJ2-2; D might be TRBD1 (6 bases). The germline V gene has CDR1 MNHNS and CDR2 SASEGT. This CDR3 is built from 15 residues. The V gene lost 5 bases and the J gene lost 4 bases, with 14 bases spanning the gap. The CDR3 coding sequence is TGTGCCAGCAGTACGCGACAGGTCGTCACCGGGGAGCTGTTTTTT. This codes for CASSTRQVVTGELFF.